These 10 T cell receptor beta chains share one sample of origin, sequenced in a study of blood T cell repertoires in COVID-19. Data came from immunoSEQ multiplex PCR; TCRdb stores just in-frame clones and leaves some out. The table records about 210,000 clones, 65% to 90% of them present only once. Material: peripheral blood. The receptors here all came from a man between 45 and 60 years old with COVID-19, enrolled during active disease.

The CDR3 loop is CASKYGQGYSNQPQHF. The CDR3 bases are TGTGCCAGCAAATATGGACAAGGCTATAGCAATCAGCCCCAGCATTTT. This sequence joins TRBV2 and TRBJ1-5; D might be TRBD1 (5 bases). Germline CDR1 and CDR2: SNHLY and FYNNEI. The length of the CDR3 is 16 residues. The V and J ends lost 7 bases and 0 bases respectively, with 16 bases between them.

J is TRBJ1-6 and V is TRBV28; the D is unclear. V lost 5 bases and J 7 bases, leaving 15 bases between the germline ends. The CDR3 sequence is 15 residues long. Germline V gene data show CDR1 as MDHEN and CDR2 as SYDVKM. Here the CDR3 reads CASSPLERENSPLHF. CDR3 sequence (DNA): TGTGCCAGCAGTCCCCTAGAGCGGGAGAATTCACCCCTCCACTTT.

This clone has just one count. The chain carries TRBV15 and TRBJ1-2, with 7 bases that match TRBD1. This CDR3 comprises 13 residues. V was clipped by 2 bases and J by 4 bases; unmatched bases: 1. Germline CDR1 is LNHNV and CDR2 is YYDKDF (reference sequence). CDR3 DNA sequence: TGTGCCACCAGCAGATGGGACAGCTATGGCTACACCTTC. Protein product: CATSRWDSYGYTF.

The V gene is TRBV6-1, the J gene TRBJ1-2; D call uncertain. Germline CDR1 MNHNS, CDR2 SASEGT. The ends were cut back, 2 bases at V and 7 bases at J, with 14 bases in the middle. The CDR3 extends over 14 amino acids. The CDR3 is CASSENEGLGGYTF. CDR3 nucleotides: TGTGCCAGCAGTGAAAATGAGGGATTGGGTGGCTACACCTTC.

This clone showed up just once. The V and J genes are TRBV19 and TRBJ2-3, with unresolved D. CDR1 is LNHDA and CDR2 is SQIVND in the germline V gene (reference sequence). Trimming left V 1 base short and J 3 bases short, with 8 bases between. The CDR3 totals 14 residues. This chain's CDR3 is CASSIGFGTDTQYF. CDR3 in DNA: TGTGCCAGTAGTATAGGGTTCGGTACAGATACGCAGTATTTT.

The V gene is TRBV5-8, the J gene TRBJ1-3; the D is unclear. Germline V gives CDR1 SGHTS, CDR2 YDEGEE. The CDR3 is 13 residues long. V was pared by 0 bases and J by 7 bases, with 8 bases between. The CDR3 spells CASSLVPGNTIYF. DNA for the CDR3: TGTGCCAGCAGCTTGGTACCGGGGAACACCATATATTTT.

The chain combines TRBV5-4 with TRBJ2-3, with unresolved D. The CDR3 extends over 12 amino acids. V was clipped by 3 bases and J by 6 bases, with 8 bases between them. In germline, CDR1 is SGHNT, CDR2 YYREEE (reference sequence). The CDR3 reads CASSSRRDTQYF. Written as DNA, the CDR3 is TGTGCCAGCAGCTCCCGGCGGGATACGCAGTATTTT.

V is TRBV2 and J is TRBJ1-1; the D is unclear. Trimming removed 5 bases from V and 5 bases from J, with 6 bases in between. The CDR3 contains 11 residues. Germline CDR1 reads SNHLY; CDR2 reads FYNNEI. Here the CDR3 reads CASSILTEAFF. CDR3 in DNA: TGTGCCAGCAGTATCCTGACTGAAGCTTTCTTT.

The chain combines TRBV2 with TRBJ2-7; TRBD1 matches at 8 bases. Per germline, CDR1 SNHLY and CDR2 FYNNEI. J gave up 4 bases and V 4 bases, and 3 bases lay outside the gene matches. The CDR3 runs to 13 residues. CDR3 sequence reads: CASSGDRLYEQYF. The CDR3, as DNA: TGTGCCAGCAGTGGGGACAGGTTGTACGAGCAGTACTTC.

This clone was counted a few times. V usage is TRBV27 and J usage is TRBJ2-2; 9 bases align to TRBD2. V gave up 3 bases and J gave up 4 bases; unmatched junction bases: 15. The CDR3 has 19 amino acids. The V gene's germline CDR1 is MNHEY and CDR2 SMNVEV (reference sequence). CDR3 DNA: TGTGCCAGCAGTTTCCAGGGATTCAGGGCAGCGGGGGGCACCGGGGAGCTGTTTTTT. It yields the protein CASSFQGFRAAGGTGELFF.